These 20 T cell receptor beta chains originate from one sample sequenced in a study of blood T cell repertoires in COVID-19. The table came from immunoSEQ multiplex PCR; TCRdb's copy has only in-frame clones and leaves some out. Of roughly 300,000 clones in the sample, 83% were seen once. Sequenced: peripheral blood. The receptors were sampled from a woman between 45 and 60 years old with acute or convalescent COVID-19.

V gene TRBV19 combines with J gene TRBJ2-1, with TRBD1 matching over 7 bases. V trimming: 5 bases; J trimming: 0 bases; junction bases outside the gene matches: 4. CDR3 length equals 15 residues. Per the germline V gene, CDR1 is LNHDA and CDR2 is SQIVND (reference sequence). CDR3 in amino acids: CASSPWDSSYNEQFF. The DNA of the CDR3 is TGTGCCAGTAGTCCATGGGACAGCTCCTACAATGAGCAGTTCTTC.

The CDR3 bases are TGCGCCAGCAGCCCTTCTCCAGACAGGGGGAATTCACCCCTCCACTTT. Its translation: CASSPSPDRGNSPLHF. The V and J genes are TRBV5-1 and TRBJ1-6, with 9 bases fitting TRBD1. The CDR3 spans 16 residues. The germline gives CDR1 SGHRS, CDR2 YFSETQ. V shed 4 bases and J 7 bases; nucleotides not matched to a gene: 9. The variable domain in full, with the rest retrieved from reference TRBV5-1 and TRBJ1-6, is KAGVTQTPRYLIKTRGQQVTLSCSPISGHRSVSWYQQTPGQGLQFLFEYFSETQRNKGNFPGRFSGRQFSNSRSEMNVSTLELGDSALYLCASSPSPDRGNSPLHFGNGTRLTVT.

CDR3 loop: CAWSGILPDRGLSNTGELFF. Here the CDR3 DNA reads TGTGCCTGGAGCGGCATACTACCTGACAGGGGGCTATCGAACACCGGGGAGCTGTTTTTT. The chain combines TRBV30 with TRBJ2-2, with 10 bases aligning to TRBD1. Germline CDR1 reads GTSNPN; CDR2 reads SVGIG (reference sequence). Trimming at V came to 3 bases and at J to 0 bases, leaving 16 bases not matched to a gene. CDR3 length: 20 amino acids.

The rearrangement uses TRBV10-3 and TRBJ1-4; 7 bases match TRBD1. V shed 6 bases, J shed 7 bases, and the junction held 11 bases outside the gene matches. Germline CDR1 ENHRY, CDR2 SYGVKD. The CDR3 sequence is 15 residues long. Here the CDR3 DNA reads TGTGCCATCAGACCCGACAGGGCAAACGGTGAAAAACTGTTTTTT. Translated: CAIRPDRANGEKLFF.

CDR3 loop: CASSSSGTGTDTQYF. Written as DNA, the CDR3 is TGTGCCAGCAGCTCCTCCGGGACTGGCACAGATACGCAGTATTTT. The chain carries TRBV5-8 and TRBJ2-3, with D maybe TRBD2 (6 bases). The CDR3 is 15 amino acids. Per germline, CDR1 SGHTS and CDR2 YDEGEE. V shed 3 bases and J shed 1 base, with 12 bases lying between them. Supplemented by reference TRBV5-8 and TRBJ2-3, the full variable domain reads EAGVTQSPTHLIKTRGQQATLRCSPISGHTSVYWYQQALGLGLQFLLWYDEGEERNRGNFPPRFSGRQFPNYSSELNVNALELEDSALYLCASSSSGTGTDTQYFGPGTRLTVL.

The chain couples TRBV6-4 to TRBJ1-4; the D is unclear. Trimming cost V 5 bases and J 6 bases, with 10 bases left between them. Germline loops: CDR1 MRHNA, CDR2 SNTAGT. The CDR3 has 13 residues. CDR3 region: CASSRERDEKLFF. CDR3 DNA: TGTGCCAGCAGTCGAGAGAGAGATGAAAAACTGTTTTTT.

The chain recombines TRBV2 with TRBJ2-1; TRBD1 aligns across 10 bases. The J segment lost 7 bases and the V segment lost 8 bases, leaving 14 bases of the junction unmatched. Germline CDR1 is SNHLY and CDR2 is FYNNEI. CDR3 length: 16 residues. CDR3 loop: CASFSTGTGERNEQFF. The CDR3 nucleotides read TGTGCCAGCTTCTCCACCGGGACAGGGGAGCGGAATGAGCAGTTCTTC. Variable domain in full (rest from reference TRBV2 and TRBJ2-1): EPEVTQTPSHQVTQMGQEVILRCVPISNHLYFYWYRQILGQKVEFLVSFYNNEISEKSEIFDDQFSVERPDGSNFTLKIRSTKLEDSAMYFCASFSTGTGERNEQFFGPGTRLTVL.

This clone was seen only a few times. The CDR3 DNA sequence: TGTGCCAGCAGCCAAGATACGGGAAGGGAGTACTTC. Encoded protein: CASSQDTGREYF. This chain links TRBV3-1 (or the pseudogene TRBV3-2) with TRBJ2-7; TRBD2 is a possible D gene (5 bases). The CDR3 length is 12 residues. V was clipped by 0 bases and J by 11 bases, with 11 bases between them. CDR1 LGHDT and CDR2 YNNKEL come from the germline V gene (reference sequence).

The rearrangement uses TRBV7-8 and TRBJ1-5; TRBD1 aligns across 8 bases. V dropped 5 bases and J dropped 6; count of bases not matched to a gene: 15. The CDR3 has 17 amino acids. The germline V gene has CDR1 SGHVS and CDR2 FQNEAQ. The CDR3 region has the DNA TGTGCCAGCAGCGGGGGGGACAGCGGACAGGGACGTCAGCCCCAGCATTTT. Protein: CASSGGDSGQGRQPQHF.

The genes are TRBV3-1 (or the pseudogene TRBV3-2) and TRBJ1-1; tentative D call: TRBD1 (5 bases). The V end was cut by 4 bases, the J end by 1 base, with 13 bases between. Germline-derived CDR1 and CDR2 are LGHDT and YNNKEL (reference sequence). This CDR3 comprises 15 residues. DNA for the CDR3: TGTGCCAGCAGCCCGCAGGGCTTGGGGAACACTGAAGCTTTCTTT. Its protein is CASSPQGLGNTEAFF.

The V and J genes are TRBV5-1 and TRBJ1-3; possible D gene TRBD1, 6 bases. Germline CDR1 SGHRS, CDR2 YFSETQ. Trimming took 0 bases from V and 2 from J, leaving 9 bases between them. This CDR3 has 15 amino acids. The CDR3 spells CASSLDYRAGNTIYF. CDR3 nucleotides: TGCGCCAGCAGCTTGGACTACAGGGCTGGAAACACCATATATTTT.

This chain connects TRBV6-6 to TRBJ1-2; TRBD1 agrees at 9 bases. The CDR3 has 14 amino acids. V shed 4 bases and J 4 bases; nucleotides not matched to a gene: 4. Germline lookup yields CDR1 MNHNY and CDR2 SVGAGI (reference sequence). In nucleotides, the CDR3 is TGTGCCAGCAGTTCGGGACAGGGAAGCTATGGCTACACCTTC. It codes for CASSSGQGSYGYTF.

This chain joins TRBV9 and TRBJ2-1; D might be TRBD2 (6 bases). Trimming pared 2 bases from V and 4 bases from J, leaving 13 bases between. Germline V lookup: CDR1 SGDLS, CDR2 YYNGEE. The CDR3 sequence is 15 residues long. DNA of the CDR3: TGTGCCAGCAGCGTGGACGGGAGCGTTTACAATGAGCAGTTCTTC. Its translation is CASSVDGSVYNEQFF. The full variable domain, completed using reference TRBV9 and TRBJ2-1, is DSGVTQTPKHLITATGQRVTLRCSPRSGDLSVYWYQQSLDQGLQFLIQYYNGEERAKGNILERFSAQQFPDLHSELNLSSLELGDSALYFCASSVDGSVYNEQFFGPGTRLTVL.

The V call is TRBV7-9, the J call TRBJ1-1, with a weak D call TRBD1 (5 bases). CDR3 size: 16 residues. The V and J ends lost 1 base and 0 bases respectively, with 12 bases between them. Per germline, CDR1 SEHNR and CDR2 FQNEAQ (reference sequence). The CDR3 DNA reads TGTGCCAGCAGCTTAGGGGGCACAGGAGTGAACACTGAAGCTTTCTTT. Translated, it gives CASSLGGTGVNTEAFF.

CDR3 sequence reads: CATSDSDRGGNTIYF. The CDR3 DNA is TGTGCCACCAGTGACTCCGACAGGGGTGGAAACACCATATATTTT. The V call is TRBV24-1, the J call TRBJ1-3, with 8 bases that match TRBD1. With 4 bases clipped from V and 3 bases from J, the junction kept 4 bases outside the gene matches. Germline loops: CDR1 KGHDR, CDR2 SFDVKD. The CDR3 is made up of 15 amino acids.

The chain carries TRBV7-2 and TRBJ1-5; possible D gene TRBD1, 5 bases. This CDR3 has 15 amino acids. Germline V gene lookup returns CDR1 SGHTA and CDR2 FQGNSA. V lost 1 base and J lost 4, with 11 bases in between. The CDR3 is CASSLGTGLNQPQHF. In DNA form, the CDR3 reads TGTGCCAGCAGCTTAGGGACGGGACTTAATCAGCCCCAGCATTTT.

The V call is TRBV7-9, the J call TRBJ1-1; the match to TRBD1 covers 7 bases. Trimming at V came to 5 bases and at J to 4 bases, leaving 10 bases not matched to a gene. CDR3 length equals 15 residues. Germline CDR1 and CDR2: SEHNR and FQNEAQ (reference sequence). CDR3 sequence: CASSPERGLGTEAFF. Written as DNA, the CDR3 is TGTGCCAGCAGCCCCGAGAGGGGGCTGGGCACTGAAGCTTTCTTT.

The chain recombines TRBV19 with TRBJ1-1, with D possibly being TRBD1 (6 bases). The germline CDR1 and CDR2 sequences are LNHDA and SQIVND (reference sequence). This CDR3 comprises 14 residues. Trimming took 3 bases from V and 8 from J, leaving 16 bases between them. CDR3 in DNA: TGTGCCAGTAGTATGAACAGGGTCAGGTGGGAAGCTTTCTTT. Translating it yields CASSMNRVRWEAFF. The entire variable domain, with the rest obtained from reference TRBV19 and TRBJ1-1, is as follows: DGGITQSPKYLFRKEGQNVTLSCEQNLNHDAMYWYRQDPGQGLRLIYYSQIVNDFQKGDIAEGYSVSREKKESFPLTVTSAQKNPTAFYLCASSMNRVRWEAFFGQGTRLTVV.

The V gene is TRBV6-5, the J gene TRBJ2-5, with TRBD1 identical over 7 bases. The J segment lost 5 bases and the V segment lost 5 bases, leaving 5 bases of the junction unmatched. CDR1 is MNHEY, CDR2 SVGAGI, per germline. The CDR3 contains 13 residues. For the CDR3, the DNA is TGTGCCAGCAGTCGACAGGGATTGGAGACCCAGTACTTC. Translation: CASSRQGLETQYF.

A note on this clone: This sample also contains other DNA sequences that code for the same CDR3. The rearrangement joins TRBV7-9 to TRBJ1-5; 8 nucleotides agree with TRBD1. From germline, CDR1 is SEHNR and CDR2 FQNEAQ (reference sequence). CDR3 size: 15 residues. V lost 4 bases to trimming and J lost 3 bases; unmatched junction nucleotides: 5. CDR3 residues: CASSSGTGDNQPQHF. The DNA of the CDR3 is TGTGCCAGCAGCTCCGGGACAGGAGACAATCAGCCCCAGCATTTT.